This T cell receptor (beta chain) stems from a study of shared clonotypes between healthy human individuals. V dropped 0 bases and J dropped 6 bases, with 14 bases sitting between them. The CDR3 length is 15 residues. The germline V gene encodes CDR1 KGHSH and CDR2 LQKENI. A note on this clone: As yet, its antigen is unknown.

The study's findings and limits: Estimated richness was generally greater in naive than memory subsets.

The table came from immunoSEQ multiplex PCR; TCRdb's copy has only in-frame clones and leaves some out. This table holds about 1 million clones, around 74% found once. This clonotype was sampled from a young man in good health. Material: memory CD4+ T cells sorted from blood. Noted subset: CD45RA-negative fraction. V gene TRBV18 combines with J gene TRBJ2-5; the D gene is possibly TRBD2 (6 bases). The CDR3 sequence: CASSPPAEGPKTQYF. As DNA, the CDR3 is TGTGCCAGCTCACCACCGGCGGAGGGCCCGAAGACCCAGTACTTC.